The T cell receptor beta chain described here comes from a study of blood T cell repertoires in COVID-19. The CDR3 contains 15 residues. V lost 1 base, J lost 8 bases, and 4 bases stayed unmatched. Germline assignment: CDR1 SEHNR and CDR2 FQNEAQ (reference sequence). In the study's own analysis: How many nucleated cells were present was estimated from reference gene primer amplification. TCRdb's table, derived via immunoSEQ multiplex PCR, lists solely in-frame clones and lacks some. The V and J calls and the clone size are those of that table, but D and trimming were determined from the DNA. Here the sample spans about 220,000 clones, about four fifths being singletons.

The sequenced sample was PBMCs or T cells enriched from blood (not recorded which). The clonotype comes from a woman aged 40-49 years with acute COVID-19. The chain has TRBV7-9 and TRBJ1-6, with 8 bases fitting TRBD1. CDR3 region: CASSLVSGGDSPLHF. CDR3 DNA sequence: TGTGCCAGCAGCTTAGTGTCAGGGGGCGATTCACCCCTCCACTTT. Variable domain in full (rest from reference TRBV7-9 and TRBJ1-6): DTGVSQNPRHKITKRGQNVTFRCDPISEHNRLYWYRQTLGQGPEFLTYFQNEAQLEKSRLLSDRFSAERPKGSFSTLEIQRTEQGDSAMYLCASSLVSGGDSPLHFGNGTRLTVT.